Sequencing of this T cell receptor (beta chain) was carried out in a study of siplizumab effects on memory and regulatory T cells. Study-wide points: Unstimulated subsets captured only a minor fraction of alloreactive clones. Roughly 80-97% of proliferating CD4+ or CD8+ clones lacked an assignable naive or memory phenotype.

As regards this clone: No antigen is known for it.

The CDR3 has 14 residues. Deletions cut 2 bases from V and 0 bases from J, with 4 bases between. Germline-derived CDR1 and CDR2 are MNHNY and SVGAGI (reference sequence). Each sample yielded around 9.3 x 10^4 assayed TCR templates. Profiled with immunoSEQ multiplex PCR; TCRdb holds only in-frame clones, not every one. The sample yields 94,000 or so clones, more than 85% seen once. The sequence was obtained from a human donor in good health. The chain combines TRBV6-6 with TRBJ1-4, with no clear D. The sequencing sample was made of CD8+ T cells sorted from blood. CDR3 in DNA: TGTGCCAGCAGTTACGACGCAACTAATGAAAAACTGTTTTTT. Its translation: CASSYDATNEKLFF.